The present T cell receptor (beta chain) was sequenced within a study of T cell repertoires in cytomegalovirus infection. Study-level information: From public TCR beta signatures came an indication of both CMV infection and matching HLA type. Study-wide points: CMV-specific TCR beta clonotypes restricted by HLA-C were the ones dominating the ex vivo response.

MiXCR, applied by TCRdb to the reads, yields one record per CDR3 protein. The sample carries 150,000 to 200,000 distinct CDR3 sequences, 28% recorded once. The length of the CDR3 is 12 residues. V lost 4 bases to trimming and J lost 10 bases, with 11 bases between them. This clonotype was counted a few times. Its antigen is undetermined. Sequencing input: PBMCs. The sequence was collected from a human donor in good health (CMV status not recorded). Some clones in this sample may be carry-over from other donors' samples. The chain joins TRBV12-3 or TRBV12-4 to TRBJ1-5; D not resolved. The CDR3 nucleotides are TGTGCCAGCAGTTCCCCCCAAGGCCCCCAGCATTTT. Amino acid sequence: CASSSPQGPQHF.